This T cell receptor beta chain was profiled in a study of CD8 T cells in ankylosing spondylitis. Study observations and caveats: Made up of eight highly homologous variants, a TCR beta motif appeared characteristic of ankylosing spondylitis blood.

The CDR3 spans 18 residues. J was trimmed by 0 bases and V by 4 bases; bases with no gene match: 13. From germline, CDR1 is MNHEY and CDR2 SMNVEV (reference sequence). There are a few counts of this clonotype. The target antigen is unknown. Generation of TCR beta libraries employed quantitative 5'-RACE incorporating molecular barcodes. TCRdb fed the 5' RACE reads into MiXCR, producing one record per CDR3 protein. There are fewer than 550,000 distinct CDR3 sequences in the sample; over 4% occur only once, and approximately 4% lies in the top ten. The sample taken for sequencing was blood, either unsorted or a sorted T cell fraction (not recorded which). V is TRBV27 and J is TRBJ2-5, with 8 bases aligning to TRBD2. This clonotype was obtained from a male donor with ankylosing spondylitis. In DNA, the CDR3 is TGTGCCAGCAGTTCCAGCGGGAGATCCCCCCCGTACCAAGAGACCCAGTACTTC. The encoded protein is CASSSSGRSPPYQETQYF.